This paragraph reports one T cell receptor beta chain. Its antigen is not yet known. Qualities for individual bases were not recorded, and no much larger clone is one base off. The data were taken from a study of CD8 T cells in ankylosing spondylitis (dated by TCRdb to the late 2010s). At the level of the whole study: To find TCR variants linked to disease, the study profiled T cell receptor beta repertoires in ankylosing spondylitis patients and healthy donors. The full study cohort comprised approximately 23 ankylosing spondylitis patients and about a hundred healthy donors. Peripheral blood was sampled, and synovial fluid was also collected from ankylosing spondylitis patients.

Results and caveats for the whole study, not just this receptor: Some TCR beta motif variants had previously been reported in synovial fluid and blood of reactive arthritis patients, which suggested common disease-initiation mechanisms. According to the report, matched synovial fluid samples from ankylosing spondylitis patients were significantly enriched for the disease-linked clones. Blood from ankylosing spondylitis patients appeared to be characterized by a TCR beta motif composed of roughly 8 highly homologous amino acid variants. The disease-linked clones showed a CD8+ phenotype and occurred at relatively low frequencies in peripheral blood.

The run used an Illumina HiSeq 2500. TCR beta libraries were prepared by quantitative 5'-RACE with molecular barcodes. Regarding the original processing steps: A new computational method, built on a probabilistic model of VDJ rearrangement, was used to identify disease-linked TCR variants. The public reads were reanalyzed by TCRdb: fastp trimming at Q25, MiXCR alignment, in-frame beta chains only. Rows matching on CDR3 protein sequence are summarized as one entry with the most common DNA and genes. These V and J calls are TCRdb output, not the study's own analysis. In this sample the table shows 300,000 to 350,000 distinct CDR3 sequences, 20% to 25% of which occur a single time. Roughly 3.4% of the sample lies in the top ten. The sequenced sample consisted of blood, either unsorted or a sorted T cell fraction (not recorded which). This TCR was sampled from a female donor with ankylosing spondylitis or in good health (not recorded which).

The CDR3 amino acid sequence is: CASRLASNEKLFF. The nucleotide sequence is given as TGTGCCAGCAGATTGGCCAGTAATGAAAAACTGTTTTTT. The chain is assembled from TRBV6-1 and TRBJ1-4; no D gene is confidently identified. The CDR1 and CDR2 encoded by the germline V gene are MNHNS and SASEGT. V and J lose 6 bases and 4 bases, and a span of 9 bases separates them. The CDR3 sequence holds 13 residues, the cysteine and phenylalanine included. The kept DNA is CDR3 alone, 39 bases in frame from the first base.